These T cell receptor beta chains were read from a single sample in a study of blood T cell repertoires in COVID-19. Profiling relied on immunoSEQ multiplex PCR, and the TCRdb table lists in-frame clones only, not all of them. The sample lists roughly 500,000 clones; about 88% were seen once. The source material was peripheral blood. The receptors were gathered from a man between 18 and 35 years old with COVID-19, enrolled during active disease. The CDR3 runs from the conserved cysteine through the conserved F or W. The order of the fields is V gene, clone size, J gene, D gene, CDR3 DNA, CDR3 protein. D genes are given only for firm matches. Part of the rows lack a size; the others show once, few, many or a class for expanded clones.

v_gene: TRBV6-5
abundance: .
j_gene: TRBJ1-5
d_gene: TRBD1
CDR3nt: TGTGCCAGCAGTTACTCGCAGGGGGCAAATCAGCCCCAGCATTTT
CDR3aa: CASSYSQGANQPQHF

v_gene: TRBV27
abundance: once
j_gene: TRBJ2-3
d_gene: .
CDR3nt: TGTGCCAGCAGTCCTCCCCCCTCTATTAGCAGGGGCCCAGATACGCAGTATTTT
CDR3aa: CASSPPPSISRGPDTQYF

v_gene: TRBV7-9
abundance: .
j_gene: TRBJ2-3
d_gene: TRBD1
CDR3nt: TGTGCCAGCAGCTTCCAGACAGGGCCCACAGATACGCAGTATTTT
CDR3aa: CASSFQTGPTDTQYF

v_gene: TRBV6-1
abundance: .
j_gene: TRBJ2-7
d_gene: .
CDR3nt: TGTGCCAGCAGTGAAATGGGGGGCGAGCAGTACTTC
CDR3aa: CASSEMGGEQYF

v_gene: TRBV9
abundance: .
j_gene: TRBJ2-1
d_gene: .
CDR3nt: TGTGCCAGCAGCGTAGAAGATAGCGGCCGACGCCGGTACAATGAGCAGTTCTTC
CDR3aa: CASSVEDSGRRRYNEQFF

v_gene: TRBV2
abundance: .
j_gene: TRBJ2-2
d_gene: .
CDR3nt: TGTGCCAGCAGAGGCCAGGACACCGGGGAGCTGTTTTTT
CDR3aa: CASRGQDTGELFF

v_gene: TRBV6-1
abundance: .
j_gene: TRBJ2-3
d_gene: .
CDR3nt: TGTGCCAGCAGTGAATATCCAGGGCCTTTCACAGATACGCAGTATTTT
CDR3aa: CASSEYPGPFTDTQYF

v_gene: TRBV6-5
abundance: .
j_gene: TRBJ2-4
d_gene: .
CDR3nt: TGTGCCAGCAGTTACAACGGCAGGGTCGGCAAAAACATTCAGTACTTC
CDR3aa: CASSYNGRVGKNIQYF

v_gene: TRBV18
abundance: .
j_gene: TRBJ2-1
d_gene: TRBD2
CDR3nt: TGTGCCAGCTCACCAAGCGGGACTAGCGGGTTCAATGAGCAGTTCTTC
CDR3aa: CASSPSGTSGFNEQFF

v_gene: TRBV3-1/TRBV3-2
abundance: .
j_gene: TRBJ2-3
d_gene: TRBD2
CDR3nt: TGTGCCAGCAGCCAAGGACTAGCGGGGAGCACAGATACGCAGTATTTT
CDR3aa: CASSQGLAGSTDTQYF

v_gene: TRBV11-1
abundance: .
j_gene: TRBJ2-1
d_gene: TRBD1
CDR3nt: TGTGCCAGCAGCTTAGCGGGACAGGGAAGCAGTGAGCAGTTCTTC
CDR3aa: CASSLAGQGSSEQFF

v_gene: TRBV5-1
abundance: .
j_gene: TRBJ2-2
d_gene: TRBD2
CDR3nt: TGCGCCAGCACCTCCGCGGGAGGGAGCGGGGAGCTGTTTTTT
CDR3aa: CASTSAGGSGELFF

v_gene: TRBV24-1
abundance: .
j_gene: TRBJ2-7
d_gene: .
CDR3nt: TGTGCCACCAGTGCTTCGGGAAACGAGCAGTACTTC
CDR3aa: CATSASGNEQYF

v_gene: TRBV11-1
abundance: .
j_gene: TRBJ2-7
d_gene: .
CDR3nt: TGTGCCAGCAGCTTAGCGCGGAACTCCTACGAGCAGTACTTC
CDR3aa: CASSLARNSYEQYF

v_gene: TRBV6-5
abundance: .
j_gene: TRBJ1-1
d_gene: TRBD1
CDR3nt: TGTGCCAGCCGCGGGACAGCCACTGAAGCTTTCTTT
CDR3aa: CASRGTATEAFF

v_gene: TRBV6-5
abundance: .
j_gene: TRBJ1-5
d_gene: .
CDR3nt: TGTGCCAGCAGCCCCTACAGCGAGGGTCAGCCCCAGCATTTT
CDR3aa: CASSPYSEGQPQHF

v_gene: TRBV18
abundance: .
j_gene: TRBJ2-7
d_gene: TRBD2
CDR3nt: TGTGCCAGCTCACCCCCGGTAAGAAGCGGGAAAAGGAACGAGCAGTACTTC
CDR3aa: CASSPPVRSGKRNEQYF

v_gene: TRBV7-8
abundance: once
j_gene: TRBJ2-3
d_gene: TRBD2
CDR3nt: TGTGCCAGCAGCTCCCCCAGAGGGTATAGCGGGAGATATAGCACAGATACGCAGTATTTT
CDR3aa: CASSSPRGYSGRYSTDTQYF

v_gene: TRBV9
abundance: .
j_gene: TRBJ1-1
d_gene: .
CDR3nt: TGTGCCAGCAGCGTAGAACAGGAGAACACTGAAGCTTTCTTT
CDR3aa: CASSVEQENTEAFF

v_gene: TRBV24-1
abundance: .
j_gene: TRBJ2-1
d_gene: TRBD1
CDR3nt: TGTGCCACCAGTGATTTTTGGGGACAGGGTAACAATGAGCAGTTCTTC
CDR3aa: CATSDFWGQGNNEQFF

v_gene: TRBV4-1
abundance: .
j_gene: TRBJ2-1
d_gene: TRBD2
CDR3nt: TGCGCCAGCAGCCAAAAGGGGCTAGCGGGGCCCAGTGAGCAGTTCTTC
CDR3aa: CASSQKGLAGPSEQFF

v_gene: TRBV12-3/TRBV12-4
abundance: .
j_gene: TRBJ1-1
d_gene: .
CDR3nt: TGTGCCAGCAGTTTCGACAGGAGGACTGAAGCTTTCTTT
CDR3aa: CASSFDRRTEAFF

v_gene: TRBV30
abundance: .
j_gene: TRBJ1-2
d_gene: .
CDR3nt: TGTGCCTGGAGTGTATCAGGGAACTATGGCTACACCTTC
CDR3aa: CAWSVSGNYGYTF

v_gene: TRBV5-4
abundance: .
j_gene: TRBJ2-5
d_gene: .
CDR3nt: TGTGCCAGCAGCTTGGGTTCTAGTTTCCAAGAGACCCAGTACTTC
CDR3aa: CASSLGSSFQETQYF

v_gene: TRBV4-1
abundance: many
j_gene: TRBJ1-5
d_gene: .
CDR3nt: TGCGCCAGCAGCCAAGACTACAGTTTAAGCAATCAGCCCCAGCATTTT
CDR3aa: CASSQDYSLSNQPQHF

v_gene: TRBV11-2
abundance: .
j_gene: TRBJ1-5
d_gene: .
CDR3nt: TGTGCCAGCAGCTTGGGCACTTTGGGCAATCAGCCCCAGCATTTT
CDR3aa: CASSLGTLGNQPQHF

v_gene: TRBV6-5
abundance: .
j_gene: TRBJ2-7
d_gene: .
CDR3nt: TGTGCCAGCAGTTACCTGGCAGGCTCCTACGAGCAGTACTTC
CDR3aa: CASSYLAGSYEQYF

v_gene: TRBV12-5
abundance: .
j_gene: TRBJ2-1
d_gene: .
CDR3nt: TGTGCTAGTGGTTTGGAGGACAGAGAGTACTACGAGCAGTTCTTC
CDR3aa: CASGLEDREYYEQFF

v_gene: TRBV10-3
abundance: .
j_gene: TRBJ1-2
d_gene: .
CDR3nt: TGTGCCATCAGTGTCAGAGCCCGGGATGGCTACACCTTC
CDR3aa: CAISVRARDGYTF

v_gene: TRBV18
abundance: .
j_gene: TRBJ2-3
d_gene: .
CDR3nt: TGTGCCAGCTCACCACCTGGTCTAGCGAGAGGTACCACAGATACGCAGTATTTT
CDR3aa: CASSPPGLARGTTDTQYF

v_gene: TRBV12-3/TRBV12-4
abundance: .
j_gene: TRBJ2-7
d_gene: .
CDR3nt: TGTGCCAGCAGTTTATCCAGAGCGTACGAGCAGTACTTC
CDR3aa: CASSLSRAYEQYF

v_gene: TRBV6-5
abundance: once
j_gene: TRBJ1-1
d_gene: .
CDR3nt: TGTGCCAGCAGCATCCGGGGGATGAACACTGAAGCTTTCTTT
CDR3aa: CASSIRGMNTEAFF

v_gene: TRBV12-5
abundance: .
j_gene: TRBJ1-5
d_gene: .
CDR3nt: TGTGCTAGTGGTTTGGGTGCAGGGTCAACATTCGATCAGCCCCAGCATTTT
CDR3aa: CASGLGAGSTFDQPQHF

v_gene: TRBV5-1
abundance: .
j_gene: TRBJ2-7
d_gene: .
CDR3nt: TGCGCCAGCAGCTTGGCTAGGCCGCCTGGGGAGCAGTACTTC
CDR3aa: CASSLARPPGEQYF

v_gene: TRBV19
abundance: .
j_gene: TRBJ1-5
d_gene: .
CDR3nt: TGTGCCAGTAGTATTGTGGGGGCGGGTCAGCCCCAGCATTTT
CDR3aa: CASSIVGAGQPQHF

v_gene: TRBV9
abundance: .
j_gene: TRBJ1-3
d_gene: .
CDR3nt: TGTGCCAGCAGCGCCTCCGGGGACTCTGGAAACACCATATATTTT
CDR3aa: CASSASGDSGNTIYF

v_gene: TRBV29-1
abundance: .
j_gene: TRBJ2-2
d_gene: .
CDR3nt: TGCAGCGCGGGGACTGGCAACACCGGGGAGCTGTTTTTT
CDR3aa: CSAGTGNTGELFF

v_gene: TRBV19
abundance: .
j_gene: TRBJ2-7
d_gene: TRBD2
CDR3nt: TGTGCCAGTAGTATAGGGCCTAGCGGGAGAAGGTACGAGCAGTACTTC
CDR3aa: CASSIGPSGRRYEQYF

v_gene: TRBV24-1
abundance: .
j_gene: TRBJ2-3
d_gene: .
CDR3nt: TGTGCCACCAGTGATCCCCCGGGAGATACGCAGTATTTT
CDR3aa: CATSDPPGDTQYF

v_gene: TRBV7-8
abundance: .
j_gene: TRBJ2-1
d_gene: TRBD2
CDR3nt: TGTGCCAGCACCCCCGAGACTAGCGGGAGTTATGAGCAGTTCTTC
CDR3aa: CASTPETSGSYEQFF

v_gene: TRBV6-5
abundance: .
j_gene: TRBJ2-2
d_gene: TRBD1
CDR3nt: TGTGCCAGCTCCAGGGGGCTGACCGGGGAGCTGTTTTTT
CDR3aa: CASSRGLTGELFF

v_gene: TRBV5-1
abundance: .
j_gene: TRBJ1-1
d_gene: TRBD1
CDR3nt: TGCGCCAGCAGCGCCGACAGGGGCACTGAAGCTTTCTTT
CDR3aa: CASSADRGTEAFF

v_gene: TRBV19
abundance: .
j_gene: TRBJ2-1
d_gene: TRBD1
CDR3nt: TGTGCCAGTAGTTGGGACAGGGGCTCCTACAATGAGCAGTTCTTC
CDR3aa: CASSWDRGSYNEQFF

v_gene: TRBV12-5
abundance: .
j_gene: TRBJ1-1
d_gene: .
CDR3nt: TGTGCTAGTGGTTTGCCCGCGAGGGGGTTACTTTACTCGACTGAAGCTTTCTTT
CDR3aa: CASGLPARGLLYSTEAFF

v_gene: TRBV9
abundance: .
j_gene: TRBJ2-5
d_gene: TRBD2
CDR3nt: TGTGCCAGCAGCGTGGGCCTAGCGGGTGGGGAGACCCAGTACTTC
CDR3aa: CASSVGLAGGETQYF

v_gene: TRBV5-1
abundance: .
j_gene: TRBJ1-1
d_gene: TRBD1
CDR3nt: TGCGCCAGCAGCGCCAGGGGGTCCGTACTCATGAACACTGAAGCTTTCTTT
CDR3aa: CASSARGSVLMNTEAFF

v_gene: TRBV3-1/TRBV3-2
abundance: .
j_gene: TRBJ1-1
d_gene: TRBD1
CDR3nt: TGTGCCAGCAGCCCACGACAGGGCTGGACTGAAGCTTTCTTT
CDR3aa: CASSPRQGWTEAFF

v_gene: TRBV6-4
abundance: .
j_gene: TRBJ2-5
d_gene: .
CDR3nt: TGTGCCAGCAGTGCCCCAGGGTATCAAGAGACCCAGTACTTC
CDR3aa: CASSAPGYQETQYF

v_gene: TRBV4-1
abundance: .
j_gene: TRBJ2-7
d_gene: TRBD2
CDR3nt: TGCGCCAGCAGCCAAAACTTAGGACTAGCGGGGGGTCGGCCCGAGTACTTC
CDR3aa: CASSQNLGLAGGRPEYF

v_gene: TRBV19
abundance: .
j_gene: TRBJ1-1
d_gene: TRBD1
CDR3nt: TGTGCCAGTAGGGCGGGACAGTACACTGAAGCTTTCTTT
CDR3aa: CASRAGQYTEAFF

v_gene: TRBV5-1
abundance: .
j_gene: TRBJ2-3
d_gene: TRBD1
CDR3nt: TGCGCCAGCAGCTCCGGACAGGGGACAGATACGCAGTATTTT
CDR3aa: CASSSGQGTDTQYF